Shown below are 10 T cell receptor beta chains from a single sample sequenced in a study of regulatory T cells in long-lasting Graves disease. Time point given: persistent/refractory GD, antithyroid drugs over 5 years with positive TRAb. There was RNA extracted from PBMCs, and the TCR library was made from it. iRepertoire HTBI primers and Arm-PCR of CDR3 regions built TCR beta libraries. Each CDR3 protein gets one entry after TCRdb re-called the multiplex PCR reads with MiXCR. The repertoire has roughly 500,000 distinct CDR3 sequences, around 21% of them found once; the top ten carry about 7.8%. This sample comprised peripheral blood mononuclear cells (PBMCs), obtained when the disease was refractory, from a patient treated with antithyroid drugs. These receptors were collected from a female donor with Graves disease.

J is TRBJ2-7 and V is TRBV10-3, with TRBD2 matching 9 bases. CDR3 length: 15 residues. V shed 4 bases, J shed 5 bases, and the junction held 9 bases outside the gene matches. The germline CDR1 and CDR2 sequences are ENHRY and SYGVKD. CDR3 residues: CAISGLSGRLDEQYF. In nucleotides, the CDR3 is TGTGCCATCAGTGGACTTAGCGGGAGACTCGACGAGCAGTACTTC.

The chain is built from TRBV5-8 and TRBJ2-5; D might be TRBD1 (5 bases). V was pared by 8 bases and J by 7 bases, with 18 bases between. Germline V gives CDR1 SGHTS, CDR2 YDEGEE. The CDR3 runs 13 residues. CDR3 sequence (DNA): TGTGCCAGTATAATTCAGGGTTCGCCGACCCAGTACTTC. It codes for CASIIQGSPTQYF.

This clonotype was seen repeatedly, ten times or more. The CDR3 region is CASSPTLPSGSSEQYF. In nucleotides, the CDR3 is TGCGCCAGCAGCCCAACTCTTCCTAGCGGGAGTAGTGAGCAGTACTTC. This sequence joins TRBV5-1 and TRBJ2-7; 10 bases are a match to TRBD2. After removal of 4 bases from V and 7 bases from J, the junction contained 14 bases not matched to a gene. The CDR3 runs 16 residues. The V gene's germline CDR1 is SGHRS and CDR2 YFSETQ.

The chain uses TRBV27 and TRBJ2-1; 7 bases are shared with TRBD1. The CDR3 is 15 residues long. The germline gives CDR1 MNHEY, CDR2 SMNVEV (reference sequence). The junction had 7 bases not matched to a gene; V was cut back by 6 bases and J by 2 bases. CDR3 DNA sequence: TGTGCCAGCAGCGACCGGGACAGTCCCTACAATGAGCAGTTCTTC. Its translation is CASSDRDSPYNEQFF.

The chain carries TRBV20-1 and TRBJ1-1; D is unresolved. The V and J ends lost 1 base and 0 bases respectively, with 12 bases between them. Germline CDR1 DFQATT, CDR2 SNEGSKA (reference sequence). The CDR3 spans 15 residues. The CDR3 DNA is TGCAGTGCTAGAGGCCCCAGGAGCATGAACACTGAAGCTTTCTTT. It is translated as CSARGPRSMNTEAFF.

J is TRBJ2-7 and V is TRBV18; D gene uncertain. Trimming stripped 3 bases from V and 5 bases from J, with 11 bases between. Germline V gene data show CDR1 as KGHSH and CDR2 as LQKENI. This CDR3 is built from 13 residues. CDR3 in amino acids: CASSPRVAHEQYF. The CDR3 nucleotides are TGTGCCAGCTCACCCCGGGTGGCCCACGAGCAGTACTTC.

Many counts were recorded for this clonotype. This rearrangement joins TRBV12-3 or TRBV12-4 to TRBJ2-2, with TRBD1 identical over 9 bases. Trimming removed 5 bases from V and 3 bases from J; junction bases left unmatched: 4. CDR3 length: 15 residues. CDR3 nucleotide sequence: TGTGCCAGCAGTCCGACAGGGGGAGACACCGGGGAGCTGTTTTTT. Translating gives CASSPTGGDTGELFF.

This clonotype has at least ten counts. The gene calls are TRBV11-1 and TRBJ1-1, with D perhaps TRBD1 (6 bases). The V gene's germline CDR1 is SGHAT and CDR2 FQDESV (reference sequence). The V end was cut by 4 bases, the J end by 1 base, with 13 bases between. The CDR3 sequence is 15 residues long. The DNA of the CDR3 is TGTGCCAGCAGCTGGGAACAGGGAACGAACACTGAAGCTTTCTTT. It is translated as CASSWEQGTNTEAFF.

The chain recombines TRBV2 with TRBJ2-7, with 12 bases lining up with TRBD2. CDR3 length equals 16 residues. The ends lost 7 bases at V and 2 bases at J; junction bases unmatched: 9. Per germline, CDR1 SNHLY and CDR2 FYNNEI. CDR3 protein: CASKGRTSGRTYEQYF. CDR3 nucleotides: TGTGCCAGCAAAGGTCGAACTAGCGGGAGGACCTACGAGCAGTACTTC.

This clonotype was found a few times. V usage is TRBV19 and J usage is TRBJ2-7; TRBD2 matches 7 bases. CDR1 LNHDA and CDR2 SQIVND come from the germline V gene (reference sequence). With V trimmed by 6 bases and J by 2 bases, 10 bases remained unmatched. The CDR3 is made up of 15 amino acids. For the CDR3, the DNA is TGTGCCAGTAGCCCTAGGGCGGGAGCCGCCTACGAGCAGTACTTC. The encoded protein is CASSPRAGAAYEQYF.